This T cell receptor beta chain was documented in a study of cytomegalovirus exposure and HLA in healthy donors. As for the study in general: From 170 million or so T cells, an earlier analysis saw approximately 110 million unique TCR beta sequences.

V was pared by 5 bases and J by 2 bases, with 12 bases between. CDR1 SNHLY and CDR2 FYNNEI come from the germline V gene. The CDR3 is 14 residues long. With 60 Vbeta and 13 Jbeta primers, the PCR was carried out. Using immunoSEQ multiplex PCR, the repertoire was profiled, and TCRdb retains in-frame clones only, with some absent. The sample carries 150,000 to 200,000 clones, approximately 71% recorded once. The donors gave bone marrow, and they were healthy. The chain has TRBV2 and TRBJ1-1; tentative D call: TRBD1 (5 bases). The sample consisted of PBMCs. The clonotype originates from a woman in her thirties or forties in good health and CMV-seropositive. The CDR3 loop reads CASSLGASNTEAFF. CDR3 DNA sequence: TGTGCCAGCAGTCTTGGGGCTTCAAACACTGAAGCTTTCTTT. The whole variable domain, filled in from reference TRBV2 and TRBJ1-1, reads EPEVTQTPSHQVTQMGQEVILRCVPISNHLYFYWYRQILGQKVEFLVSFYNNEISEKSEIFDDQFSVERPDGSNFTLKIRSTKLEDSAMYFCASSLGASNTEAFFGQGTRLTVV.